Listed below are T cell receptor beta chains from one sample, sequenced in a study of cytomegalovirus exposure and HLA in healthy donors. This table comes from immunoSEQ multiplex PCR, and its TCRdb copy is limited to in-frame clones, with some not included. The sample lists over 150,000 clones; approximately 67% were seen once. Sequenced sample: PBMCs. The receptors stem from a woman in her late teens or twenties in good health and CMV-seropositive. CDR3s include the opening cysteine and the closing phenylalanine or tryptophan. Fields, in order: D gene, clone size, J gene, V gene, CDR3 protein, CDR3 DNA. The D gene is left open where the match is weak. Clone size, where shown, is once, few, many, or a class for clones that have expanded.

>-|-|TRBJ1-4|TRBV5-8
CASSGSAASEKLFF
TGTGCCAGCAGCGGCTCGGCGGCGAGTGAAAAACTGTTTTTT
>-|-|TRBJ1-5|TRBV2
CASSIEGRDQPQHF
TGTGCCAGCAGTATCGAGGGAAGGGATCAGCCCCAGCATTTT
>-|few|TRBJ1-2|TRBV7-9
CASSLTGWDGYTF
TGTGCCAGCAGCTTAACAGGGTGGGATGGCTACACCTTC
>TRBD1|-|TRBJ1-2|TRBV11-2
CASRGQGARYGYTF
TGTGCCAGCAGAGGACAGGGGGCGCGGTATGGCTACACCTTC
>-|-|TRBJ2-7|TRBV7-2
CASSYNTGLLYEQYF
TGTGCCAGCAGTTACAACACGGGACTCCTCTACGAGCAGTACTTC
>-|-|TRBJ1-2|TRBV4-3
CASSQDLGTLYGYTF
TGCGCCAGCAGCCAAGATCTAGGGACTTTGTATGGCTACACCTTC
>-|few|TRBJ1-3|TRBV6-1
CASSVVRDTIYF
TGTGCCAGCTCAGTGGTTCGGGACACCATATATTTT
>-|-|TRBJ2-7|TRBV7-7
CASSFSPSDEQYF
TGTGCTAGCAGCTTTTCTCCCTCAGACGAGCAGTACTTC
>TRBD1|few|TRBJ2-5|TRBV2
CASTGTGVETQYF
TGTGCCAGCACCGGAACAGGGGTAGAGACCCAGTACTTC
>-|few|TRBJ2-7|TRBV6-5
CASSSHPGRRVGEQYF
TGTGCCAGCAGTTCCCACCCCGGGCGGAGGGTTGGCGAGCAGTACTTC
>TRBD2|once|TRBJ2-2|TRBV4-2
CASSQGGGLNTGELFF
TGTGCCAGCAGCCAAGGGGGGGGACTAAACACCGGGGAGCTGTTTTTT
>TRBD1|-|TRBJ1-4|TRBV14
CASSQLDRRNEKLFF
TGTGCCAGCAGCCAATTGGACAGGCGAAATGAAAAACTGTTTTTT
>TRBD1|-|TRBJ2-7|TRBV27
CASSSAGTGSYEQYF
TGTGCCAGCAGTTCCGCCGGGACAGGTTCCTACGAGCAGTACTTC
>TRBD1|once|TRBJ2-2|TRBV7-3
CASSLLDRGSTGELFF
TGTGCCAGCAGCTTATTGGACAGGGGGAGCACCGGGGAGCTGTTTTTT
>-|few|TRBJ1-3|TRBV2
CASSEQNSGNTIYF
TGTGCCAGCAGTGAACAGAATTCTGGAAACACCATATATTTT
>TRBD1|few|TRBJ2-7|TRBV19
CASSTTGSAYEQYF
TGTGCCAGTAGCACGACAGGGTCAGCCTACGAGCAGTACTTC
>TRBD2|-|TRBJ2-7|TRBV7-2
CASSPRIGGGAAYEQYF
TGTGCCAGCAGCCCAAGGATCGGGGGGGGCGCGGCCTACGAGCAGTACTTC
>-|-|TRBJ1-1|TRBV18
CASSPPFDEGGTEAFF
TGTGCCAGCTCACCACCATTTGACGAGGGAGGCACTGAAGCTTTCTTT
>-|few|TRBJ2-2|TRBV14
CASSQDLWTANTGELFF
TGTGCCAGCAGCCAAGACCTCTGGACAGCGAACACCGGGGAGCTGTTTTTT
>-|few|TRBJ2-5|TRBV5-1
CASSLGGGAQETQYF
TGCGCCAGCAGCTTGGGGGGCGGGGCACAAGAGACCCAGTACTTC
>TRBD1|-|TRBJ1-2|TRBV7-9
CASSTTGVHGYTF
TGTGCCAGCAGCACTACAGGGGTCCATGGCTACACCTTC
>TRBD1|-|TRBJ2-2|TRBV19
CASSPGQGGTGELFF
TGTGCCAGTAGCCCGGGACAGGGTGGAACCGGGGAGCTGTTTTTT
>TRBD2|-|TRBJ2-5|TRBV29-1
CSVPTSGGRETQYF
TGCAGCGTTCCCACTAGCGGGGGGAGGGAGACCCAGTACTTC
>TRBD1|few|TRBJ1-1|TRBV7-8
CASSSPTGGMNTEAFF
TGTGCCAGCAGCTCACCCACAGGGGGGATGAACACTGAAGCTTTCTTT
>-|-|TRBJ2-5|TRBV4-3
CASSQDFQEETQYF
TGCGCCAGCAGCCAAGATTTTCAGGAAGAGACCCAGTACTTC
>-|-|TRBJ2-7|TRBV7-2
CASSLAQGPPYEQYF
TGTGCCAGCAGCTTAGCTCAGGGGCCCCCCTACGAGCAGTACTTC
>TRBD2|-|TRBJ2-2|TRBV28
CASSDKLAGDTGELFF
TGTGCCAGCAGTGACAAGCTGGCGGGAGACACCGGGGAGCTGTTTTTT
>-|once|TRBJ2-7|TRBV9
CASSVASSGHYEQYF
TGTGCCAGCAGCGTAGCATCCAGCGGTCACTACGAGCAGTACTTC
>TRBD2|once|TRBJ2-3|TRBV19
CAKQARGGLAGTDTQYF
TGTGCCAAGCAGGCGAGGGGGGGACTAGCGGGAACAGATACGCAGTATTTT
>TRBD2|-|TRBJ2-1|TRBV18
CASSPTPQLAGGGNEQFF
TGTGCCAGCTCACCCACCCCACAATTAGCGGGAGGGGGTAATGAGCAGTTCTTC
>TRBD2|-|TRBJ2-5|TRBV10-1
CADPSGGHQETQYF
TGCGCCGACCCTAGCGGGGGCCACCAAGAGACCCAGTACTTC